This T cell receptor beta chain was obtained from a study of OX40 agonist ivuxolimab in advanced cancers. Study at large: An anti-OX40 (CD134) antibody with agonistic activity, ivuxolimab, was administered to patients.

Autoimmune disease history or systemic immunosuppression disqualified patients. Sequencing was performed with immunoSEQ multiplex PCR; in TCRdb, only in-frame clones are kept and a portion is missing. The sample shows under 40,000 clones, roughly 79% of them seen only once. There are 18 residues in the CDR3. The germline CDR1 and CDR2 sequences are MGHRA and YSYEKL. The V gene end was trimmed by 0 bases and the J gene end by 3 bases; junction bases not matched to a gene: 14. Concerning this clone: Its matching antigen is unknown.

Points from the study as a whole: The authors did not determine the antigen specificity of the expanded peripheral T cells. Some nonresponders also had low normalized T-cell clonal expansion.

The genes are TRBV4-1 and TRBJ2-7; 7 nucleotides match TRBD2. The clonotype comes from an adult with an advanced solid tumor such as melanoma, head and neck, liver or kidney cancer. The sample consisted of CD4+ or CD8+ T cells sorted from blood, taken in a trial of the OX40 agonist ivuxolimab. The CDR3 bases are TGCGCCAGCAGCCAAGAGGGCCGAGGTTTTGGGGGGGTCTACGAGCAGTACTTC. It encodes CASSQEGRGFGGVYEQYF.